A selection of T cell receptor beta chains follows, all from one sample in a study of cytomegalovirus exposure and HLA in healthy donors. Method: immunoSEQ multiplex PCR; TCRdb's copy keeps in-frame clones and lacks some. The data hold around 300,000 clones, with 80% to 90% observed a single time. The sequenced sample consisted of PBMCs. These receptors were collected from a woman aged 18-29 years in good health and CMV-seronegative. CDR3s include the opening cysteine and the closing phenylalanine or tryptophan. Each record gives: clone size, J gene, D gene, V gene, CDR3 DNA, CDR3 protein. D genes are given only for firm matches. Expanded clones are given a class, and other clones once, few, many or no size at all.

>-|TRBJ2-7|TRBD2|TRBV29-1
TGCAGCGCCTCCCGGCGGGGGACCTACGAGCAGTACTTC
CSASRRGTYEQYF
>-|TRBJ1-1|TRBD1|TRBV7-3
TGTGCCAGCAGCTTAAACGGAGGGACAGATGAAGCTTTCTTT
CASSLNGGTDEAFF
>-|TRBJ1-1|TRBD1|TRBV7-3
TGTGCCAGCAGCCGATCTCCAGGGGGGTACACTGAAGCTTTCTTT
CASSRSPGGYTEAFF
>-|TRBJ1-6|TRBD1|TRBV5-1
TGCGCCAGCAGGCGGACAGGGAGCTCCTATAATTCACCCCTCCACTTT
CASRRTGSSYNSPLHF
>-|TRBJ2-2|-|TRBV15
TGTGCCACCAGCAGAACCGTACGGACCGGGGAGCTGTTTTTT
CATSRTVRTGELFF
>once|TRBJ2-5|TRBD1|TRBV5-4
TGTGCCAGCAGCCCAGGGACAGCCACTAGTAGGGAGACCCAGTACTTC
CASSPGTATSRETQYF
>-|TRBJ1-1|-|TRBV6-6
TGTGCCAGCAGTTACCCGTCGAACTTACCGCCTGAAGCTTTCTTT
CASSYPSNLPPEAFF
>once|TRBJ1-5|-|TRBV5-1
TGCGCCAGCAGCTTGGAAGGAGGTGGCAATCAGCCCCAGCATTTT
CASSLEGGGNQPQHF
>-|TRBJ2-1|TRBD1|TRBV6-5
TGTGCCAGCAGCCGGGACAGCTACAATGAGCAGTTCTTC
CASSRDSYNEQFF
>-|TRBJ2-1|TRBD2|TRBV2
TGTGCCAGCAGTGAAGACGCGGGGGGGCGCGCTGAGCAGTTCTTC
CASSEDAGGRAEQFF
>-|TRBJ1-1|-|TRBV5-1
TGCGCCAGCAGCTTGATAGAGCGGAACACTGAAGCTTTCTTT
CASSLIERNTEAFF
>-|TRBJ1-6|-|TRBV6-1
TGTGCCAGCAGTGGGGGGGGGTGGCAGGGGCTTAATTCACCCCTCCACTTT
CASSGGGWQGLNSPLHF
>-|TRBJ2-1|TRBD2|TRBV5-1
TGCGCCAGCAGCTTCAGCGGGGGGGCCGGCAATGAGCAGTTCTTC
CASSFSGGAGNEQFF
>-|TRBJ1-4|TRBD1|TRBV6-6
TGTGCCAGCACCTATTCCGGGACAGGGAATGAAAAACTGTTTTTT
CASTYSGTGNEKLFF
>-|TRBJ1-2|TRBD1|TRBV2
TGTGCCAGCAGCGGAGAGTTCAGGGGGCCGGGAGGCTACACCTTC
CASSGEFRGPGGYTF
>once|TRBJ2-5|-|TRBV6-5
TGTGCCAGCAGCCCCGGGGAGAGTAAAGAGACCCAGTACTTC
CASSPGESKETQYF
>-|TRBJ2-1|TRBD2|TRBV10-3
TGTGCCATCAGTGAAGGGAGGGGTACCTACAATGAGCAGTTCTTC
CAISEGRGTYNEQFF
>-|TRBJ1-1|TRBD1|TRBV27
TGTGCCAGCAGTTCCACAGGGGATTTAGGTACTGAAGCTTTCTTT
CASSSTGDLGTEAFF
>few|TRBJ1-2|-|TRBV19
TGTGCCAGTAGTATGGAGGGCAGGCCCTATGGCTACACCTTC
CASSMEGRPYGYTF
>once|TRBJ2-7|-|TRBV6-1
TGTGCCAGCAGTGACGCGACCACGGCCCCACGGCTAGGCTACGAGCAGTACTTC
CASSDATTAPRLGYEQYF
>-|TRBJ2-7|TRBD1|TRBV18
TGTGCCAGCTCACATGAGGGGGCGCGTCGGGAGCAGTACTTC
CASSHEGARREQYF
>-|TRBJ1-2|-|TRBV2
TGTGCCAGCAGTGAAGCAATCCGGGGAGACTATGGCTACACCTTC
CASSEAIRGDYGYTF
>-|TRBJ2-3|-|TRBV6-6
TGTGCCAGCATCCTTGGACAGCTCACAGATACGCAGTATTTT
CASILGQLTDTQYF
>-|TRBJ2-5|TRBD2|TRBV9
TGTGCCAGCAGCGTCAGCGGGGGCCCGTACCAAGAGACCCAGTACTTC
CASSVSGGPYQETQYF
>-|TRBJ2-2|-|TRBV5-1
TGCGCCAGCAGCTTGGTTGGACAGAACACCGGGGAGCTGTTTTTT
CASSLVGQNTGELFF
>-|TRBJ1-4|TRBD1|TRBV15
TGTGCCACCAGCTGGGACAGCGGGTATGAAAAACTGTTTTTT
CATSWDSGYEKLFF
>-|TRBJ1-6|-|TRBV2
TGTGCCAGCCGAACAGGGCTATCACCCCTCCACTTT
CASRTGLSPLHF
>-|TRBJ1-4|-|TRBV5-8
TGTGCCAGCAGCCCCCAACTCGCCGGAGGTGAAAAACTGTTTTTT
CASSPQLAGGEKLFF
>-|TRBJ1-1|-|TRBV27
TGTGCCAGCAGTCGATCCTCGGGGGTTGCCACTGAAGCTTTCTTT
CASSRSSGVATEAFF
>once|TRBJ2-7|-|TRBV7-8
TGTGCCAGCACCCCGGGGTCGACCGAGCAGTACTTC
CASTPGSTEQYF
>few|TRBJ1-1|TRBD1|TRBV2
TGTGCCAAACTTCGGACAGGCCTGAACACTGAAGCTTTCTTT
CAKLRTGLNTEAFF
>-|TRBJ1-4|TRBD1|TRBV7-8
TGTGCCAGCAGCTTTAGATACCCGGGACAGCGAAATGAAAAACTGTTTTTT
CASSFRYPGQRNEKLFF
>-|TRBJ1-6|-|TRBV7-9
TGTGCCAGCAGCTTCCCGACAGTGCCTGATTCACCCCTCCACTTT
CASSFPTVPDSPLHF
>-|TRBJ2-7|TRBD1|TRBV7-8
TGTGCCAGCAGCCCGGGACAGGGGTCTTGCGAGCAGTACTTC
CASSPGQGSCEQYF
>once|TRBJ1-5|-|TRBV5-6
TGTGCCAGCAGCTTGGGGACGGGAAATCAGCCCCAGCATTTT
CASSLGTGNQPQHF
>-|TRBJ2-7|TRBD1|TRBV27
TGTGCCAGCAGTTTATGGGACAGGGGCGACGAGCAGTACTTC
CASSLWDRGDEQYF
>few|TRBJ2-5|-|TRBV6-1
TGTGCCAGCAGCGAAAGGGGGGAGACCCAGTACTTC
CASSERGETQYF
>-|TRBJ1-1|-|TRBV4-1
TGCGCCAGCAGCCAAGATCAAGGGGGCACTGAAGCTTTCTTT
CASSQDQGGTEAFF
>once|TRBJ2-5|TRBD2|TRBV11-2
TGTGCCAGCAGCTTAGTCCCGCACCGACTAGCGGGGGGACTACAGTACTTC
CASSLVPHRLAGGLQYF
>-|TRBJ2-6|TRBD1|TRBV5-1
TGCGCCAGCAGCTTTACAGGGGGGCCTGGGGCCAACGTCCTGACTTTC
CASSFTGGPGANVLTF
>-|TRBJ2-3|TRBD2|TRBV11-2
TGTGCCAGCAGCTTAGACGGAATAGCGGGGCTTTTTACTAGCACAGATACGCAGTATTTT
CASSLDGIAGLFTSTDTQYF
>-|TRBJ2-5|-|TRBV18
TGTGCCAGCTCACCTTACGCTAACCAAGAGACCCAGTACTTC
CASSPYANQETQYF
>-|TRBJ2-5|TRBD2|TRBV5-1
TGCGCCAGCAGCTCACTAGCGGGGACCTGGAAGGTCCAAGAGACCCAGTACTTC
CASSSLAGTWKVQETQYF
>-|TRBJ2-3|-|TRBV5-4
TGTGCCAGCAGCTTGAAGGTTGGGACGGGGGTAGATACGCAGTATTTT
CASSLKVGTGVDTQYF
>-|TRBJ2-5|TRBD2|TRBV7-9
TGTGCCAGCACCCAAGTTGACGGGACTAGCGGGGGGGCGGAGACCCAGTACTTC
CASTQVDGTSGGAETQYF
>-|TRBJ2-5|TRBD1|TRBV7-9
TGTTCCAGCAGTCGGACAGGGTGGGAGACCCAGTACTTC
CSSSRTGWETQYF
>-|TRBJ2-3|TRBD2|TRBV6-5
TGTGCCAGCAGCCGGGACTACCGCGGGACAGATACGCAGTATTTT
CASSRDYRGTDTQYF
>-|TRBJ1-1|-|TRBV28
TGTGCCAGCAGTTTGGGGAGTACTGAAGCTTTCTTT
CASSLGSTEAFF
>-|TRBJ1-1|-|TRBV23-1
TGCGCCAGCAGTCAAGGTCTAGACGGGACAATGCCGAACACTGAAGCTTTCTTT
CASSQGLDGTMPNTEAFF
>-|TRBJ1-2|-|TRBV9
TGTGCCAGCAGCGTAGGGAGGGTCCTATCCTCCTATGGCTACACCTTC
CASSVGRVLSSYGYTF
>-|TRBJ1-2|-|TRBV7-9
TGTGCCAGCAGCTTATCGCCTAGCGGCTACACCTTC
CASSLSPSGYTF
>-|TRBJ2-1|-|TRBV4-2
TGTGCCAGCAGCCAAGATGGCCGGGGGGCCTCATACAATGAGCAGTTCTTC
CASSQDGRGASYNEQFF
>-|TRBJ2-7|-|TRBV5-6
TGTGCCAGCAGCTTTCGCTACGAGCAGTACTTC
CASSFRYEQYF
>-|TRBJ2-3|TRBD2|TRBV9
TGTGCCAGCAGCGGAGCGGGGGCGGGGGATACGCAGTATTTT
CASSGAGAGDTQYF
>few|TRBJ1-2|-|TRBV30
TGTGCCTGGAGAAAAGGAGGGGACTATGGCTACACCTTC
CAWRKGGDYGYTF
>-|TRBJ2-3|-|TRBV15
TGTGCCACCAGCAGAGATCGACTCTACAGCACAGATACGCAGTATTTT
CATSRDRLYSTDTQYF